The T cell receptor (beta chain) under discussion was sequenced for a study of blood T cell repertoires in COVID-19. Produced via immunoSEQ multiplex PCR; TCRdb's table is partial and in-frame only. The sample holds about 280,000 clones; 70% to 90% are singletons and the top ten take 11%. Trimming took 0 bases from V and 6 from J, leaving 14 bases between them. Germline-derived CDR1 and CDR2 are SGHAT and FQNNGV. This CDR3 is built from 15 residues. The sample consisted of peripheral blood. The chain employs TRBV11-2 and TRBJ1-1; TRBD1 is a possible D gene (5 bases). This clonotype was sampled from a woman in her sixties or seventies with acute or convalescent COVID-19. The CDR3 region is CASSLDSEIGAEAFF. CDR3 nucleotides: TGTGCCAGCAGCTTAGATTCGGAGATAGGGGCTGAAGCTTTCTTT. The full variable domain, completed using reference TRBV11-2 and TRBJ1-1, is EAGVAQSPRYKIIEKRQSVAFWCNPISGHATLYWYQQILGQGPKLLIQFQNNGVVDDSQLPKDRFSAERLKGVDSTLKIQPAKLEDSAVYLCASSLDSEIGAEAFFGQGTRLTVV.